This paragraph reports one T cell receptor (beta chain). TCRdb keeps only in-frame clones here, not all; method: immunoSEQ multiplex PCR. The sample has some 1,900,000 clones; about 95% are singletons. The entry originates in a study of shared clonotypes between healthy human individuals. Positively selected for CCR7, the CD45RO-negative cells used as naive CD8 cells excluded terminally differentiated effector memory CD45RA+ cells. V lost 0 bases to trimming and J lost 0 bases, with 9 bases between them. The CDR3 is 15 amino acids. Germline CDR1 is SGHRS and CDR2 is YFSETQ. The source is a man aged 18-30 years in good health. The source material was naive CD8+ T cells sorted from blood. The chain is built from TRBV5-1 and TRBJ2-5; a possible D gene is TRBD2 (6 bases). DNA of the CDR3: TGCGCCAGCAGCTTGGCCAGGGACTACCAAGAGACCCAGTACTTC. Its translation: CASSLARDYQETQYF.